This T cell receptor (beta chain) is drawn from a study of T cells in Graves' hyperthyroidism and ophthalmopathy. Study-level findings and limits: Blood also carried most thyroid clonotypes expanded above 0.001.

The source material, RNA transcripts, was used to amplify TCR beta CDR3 regions. An initial round of RT-PCR targeting the TCR CDR3 relied on the HTBI primer set. One entry per CDR3 protein, called by TCRdb with MiXCR from the multiplex PCR reads. Altogether approximately 630,000 distinct CDR3 sequences are present, about 17% being singletons, with the ten largest covering around 3.9%. PBMCs were collected from an approximately 10 ml volume of fresh peripheral blood. The V and J ends lost 3 bases and 5 bases respectively, with 10 bases between them. CDR3 size: 13 residues. The germline CDR1 and CDR2 sequences are SQVTM and ANQGSEA. This clonotype was seen at least ten times. Antigen: not known.

The sequence derives from a woman aged 30 to 39 with Graves' hyperthyroidism. The V gene is TRBV29-1, the J gene TRBJ1-4; weak D call: TRBD1 (5 bases). The sample consisted of blood. CDR3 residues: CSVDGAKNEKLFF. For the CDR3, the DNA is TGCAGCGTTGATGGGGCCAAAAATGAAAAACTGTTTTTT.